The present T cell receptor (beta chain) was sequenced within a study of T cell changes during pregnancy in multiple sclerosis. Looked up from germline, CDR1 is MNHEY and CDR2 is SVGAGI. Trimming removed 6 bases at V and 0 bases at J, with 15 bases between. This CDR3 comprises 15 residues. Measured with immunoSEQ multiplex PCR; TCRdb has only the in-frame clones, and not every one. This table holds about 38,000 clones, around 90% found once. The rearrangement joins TRBV6-5 to TRBJ2-7, with no clear D. This TCR came from a female donor in good health, enrolled as a control in a pregnancy study. The sequencing here drew on CD4+ T cells from peripheral blood mononuclear cells, taken after pregnancy. The CDR3 DNA reads TGTGCCAGCAGCCCAACGGGTGCCCACTCCTACGAGCAGTACTTC. Translated, it gives CASSPTGAHSYEQYF.